This is a list of T cell receptor beta chains from one sample in a study of blood T cell repertoires in COVID-19. Produced via immunoSEQ multiplex PCR; TCRdb's table is partial and in-frame only. The sample consists of about 47,000 clones, 80% to 85% of them appearing once. Input material: peripheral blood. The source is a middle-aged man with acute or convalescent COVID-19. CDR3s leave out the opening cysteine and the closing phenylalanine or tryptophan.

ASSPPRGMNTEAF,TRBV28
ASSPRQGMSGELF,TRBV19
ASSHPTEFYGYT,TRBV4-2
ASSLRGRGGAETQY,TRBV5-4
ASSITGAHEQY,TRBV5-4
AWRVGTGSFGYGYT,TRBV30
ASSPTSGRSDTQY,TRBV18
ASRGLAASYEQY,TRBV6-5
ASSPATSFQETQY,TRBV7-9
SVSRMGRSNTGELF,TRBV29-1
ASSLQAGMNSPLH,TRBV27
ASSPRDSYYNEQF,TRBV7-2
ASSPQGGFDTEAF,TRBV2
ASSYPAGQQETQY,TRBV6-6
ASIMTGGMNTEAF,TRBV2
ASSLELGGNQPQH,TRBV7-2
ASSLTPRADYGYT,TRBV27
ASSLDGTSGSGETQY,TRBV11-3
ASSGTSGSSIGEQF,TRBV19
ASSLPGLAGMSYEQY,TRBV28
ASSPGPSGNLAKNIQY,TRBV18
ASSPQGAEQY,TRBV27